The following is a T cell receptor (beta chain) sequence with its context. Time point denoted: cycle 4 day 1 (C4D1), after 6 weeks of nivolumab. Brentuximab vedotin exposure varied among the patients, all of whom had relapsed after autologous stem cell transplantation. The data originate from a study of PD-1 blockade in classical Hodgkin lymphoma. V was cut by 0 bases and J by 2 bases, with 7 bases left in between. Germline lookup yields CDR1 SGHNT and CDR2 YYREEE (reference sequence). CDR3 length: 14 residues. The data were produced by immunoSEQ multiplex PCR, yet TCRdb's version contains in-frame clones alone and is incomplete. The data show tens of thousands of clones, about 80% seen once.

The chain combines TRBV5-4 with TRBJ2-3; D gene ambiguous. The source was peripheral blood mononuclear cells (PBMCs), collected before the fourth cycle of nivolumab. This sequence was found in a human donor with classical Hodgkin lymphoma. This CDR3 reads CASSLARYTDTQYF. The CDR3, as DNA: TGTGCCAGCAGCTTGGCCAGGTACACAGATACGCAGTATTTT.